Following are 29 T cell receptor beta chains from one sample sequenced in a study of blood T cell repertoires in COVID-19. Profiling relied on immunoSEQ multiplex PCR, and the TCRdb table lists in-frame clones only, not all of them. The sample consists of about 51,000 clones, approximately 84% of them appearing once. Specimen: peripheral blood. The receptors derive from a man aged 45-60 years with acute or convalescent COVID-19.

The chain uses TRBV4-1 and TRBJ2-7, with 8 positions matching TRBD1. J gave up 0 bases and V 3 bases, and 10 bases lay outside the gene matches. Germline CDR1 and CDR2: MGHRA and YSYEKL. The CDR3 covers 17 residues. CDR3: CASSHEQGVSLSYEQYF. CDR3 bases: TGCGCCAGCAGCCACGAACAGGGGGTCAGCCTCTCCTACGAGCAGTACTTC.

The chain combines TRBV27 with TRBJ2-4; D perhaps matches TRBD2 (5 bases). Trimming shortened V by 4 bases and J by 0 bases, and 13 bases separated the two germline ends. Germline CDR1 and CDR2: MNHEY and SMNVEV (reference sequence). The CDR3 runs 16 residues. DNA of the CDR3: TGTGCCAGCAGTTCCCCCTACGGACTAGCCAAAAACATTCAGTACTTC. Amino acids: CASSSPYGLAKNIQYF.

The CDR3 reads CASSQRIRGLGYTF. For the CDR3, the DNA is TGCGCCAGCAGCCAACGGATCAGGGGGCTGGGCTACACCTTC. The genes are TRBV4-1 and TRBJ1-2; 8 nucleotides agree with TRBD1. With 2 bases clipped from V and 8 bases from J, the junction kept 7 bases outside the gene matches. Per germline, CDR1 MGHRA and CDR2 YSYEKL. The CDR3 length is 14 residues.

This clone came up once. The chain joins TRBV3-1 (or the pseudogene TRBV3-2) to TRBJ1-1; TRBD1 agrees at 7 bases. Losses at the gene ends were 0 bases for V and 6 bases for J; bases not matched to a gene: 7. CDR1 and CDR2 (germline): LGHDT, YNNKEL (reference sequence). The CDR3 totals 15 residues. The CDR3 is CASSQDPQGVAEAFF. In DNA, the CDR3 is TGTGCCAGCAGCCAAGATCCGCAGGGGGTGGCTGAAGCTTTCTTT.

The chain employs TRBV14 and TRBJ1-1; D gene unclear. V was pared by 4 bases and J by 0 bases, with 12 bases between. This CDR3 has 15 amino acids. CDR1 is SGHDN and CDR2 is FVKESK in the germline V gene. The DNA of the CDR3 is TGTGCCAGCAGCCTTAGGCGGATCTTGAACACTGAAGCTTTCTTT. Encoded protein: CASSLRRILNTEAFF.

V and J are TRBV5-6 and TRBJ1-6; no reliable D call. Trimming took off 1 base at V and 6 bases at J, with 8 bases between the two ends. Germline V gene lookup returns CDR1 SGHDT and CDR2 YYEEEE. CDR3 length: 14 amino acids. This CDR3 reads CASSLMRSNSPLHF. CDR3 DNA sequence: TGTGCCAGCAGCTTGATGAGATCTAATTCACCCCTCCACTTT.

V and J are TRBV6-1 and TRBJ1-4, with D maybe TRBD1 (6 bases). From germline, CDR1 is MNHNS and CDR2 SASEGT. The CDR3 spans 16 residues. V was cut by 4 bases and J by 4 bases, with 16 bases left in between. CDR3 loop: CASSGRLGADNEKLFF. In nucleotides, the CDR3 is TGTGCCAGCAGTGGCCGACTGGGGGCGGATAATGAAAAACTGTTTTTT.

The chain links TRBV5-1 to TRBJ2-1; D is uncertain. Per germline, CDR1 SGHRS and CDR2 YFSETQ. CDR3 length: 14 residues. With 0 bases removed from V and 0 bases from J, the gap between germline ends came to 4 bases. DNA for the CDR3: TGCGCCAGCAGCTTGGCCGGCTCCTACAATGAGCAGTTCTTC. This gives the protein CASSLAGSYNEQFF. Looking up the rest from reference TRBV5-1 and TRBJ2-1 gives the full variable domain: KAGVTQTPRYLIKTRGQQVTLSCSPISGHRSVSWYQQTPGQGLQFLFEYFSETQRNKGNFPGRFSGRQFSNSRSEMNVSTLELGDSALYLCASSLAGSYNEQFFGPGTRLTVL.

A single count supports this clone. This chain uses TRBV28 with TRBJ2-7, with D possibly matching TRBD1 (5 bases). From germline, CDR1 is MDHEN and CDR2 SYDVKM. The CDR3 contains 15 residues. V was trimmed by 3 bases and J by 0 bases, leaving 12 bases between them. The CDR3 sequence: CASSFRADSSYEQYF. CDR3 nucleotides: TGTGCCAGCAGTTTCAGGGCCGACAGCTCCTACGAGCAGTACTTC.

The table lists this clone with a few counts. The rearrangement uses TRBV2 and TRBJ2-5, with 8 positions matching TRBD2. After removal of 7 bases from V and 5 bases from J, the junction contained 18 bases not matched to a gene. The germline CDR1 and CDR2 sequences are SNHLY and FYNNEI. The CDR3 spans 17 residues. The CDR3 is CASTRTSGGGAWETQYF. The DNA of the CDR3 is TGTGCCAGCACAAGAACTAGCGGAGGAGGGGCATGGGAGACCCAGTACTTC.

This CDR3 reads CASRSRQGRPFTEAFF. The CDR3 nucleotides read TGTGCCAGCAGATCCCGACAGGGGAGGCCGTTCACTGAAGCTTTCTTT. This chain connects TRBV7-9 to TRBJ1-1, with 8 bases matching TRBD1. CDR1 is SEHNR, CDR2 FQNEAQ, per germline (reference sequence). J lost 4 bases, V lost 6 bases, and 13 bases had no gene match. There are 16 residues in the CDR3.

The chain recombines TRBV9 with TRBJ2-3; 9 nucleotides agree with TRBD2. The V gene's germline CDR1 is SGDLS and CDR2 YYNGEE. The CDR3 length is 16 residues. Germline trimming cut 4 bases from V and 4 bases from J; bases unmatched to any gene: 10. The chain's CDR3 is CASSLEGGGVPDTQYF. DNA of the CDR3: TGTGCCAGCAGCCTAGAGGGCGGGGGGGTACCAGATACGCAGTATTTT.

This rearrangement joins TRBV10-3 to TRBJ2-1; D uncertain. The CDR3 totals 14 residues. The germline V gene has CDR1 ENHRY and CDR2 SYGVKD. V was shortened by 3 bases and J by 0 bases, with 6 bases between the two germline ends. CDR3 sequence: CAISDMSSYNEQFF. Here the CDR3 DNA reads TGTGCCATCAGTGACATGAGCTCCTACAATGAGCAGTTCTTC.

The chain is built from TRBV28 and TRBJ1-4; no definite D call. V was pared by 6 bases and J by 6 bases, with 11 bases between. The CDR3 length is 13 residues. The germline gives CDR1 MDHEN, CDR2 SYDVKM. This CDR3 reads CASRFESHEKLFF. Here the CDR3 DNA reads TGTGCCAGCAGATTTGAGAGTCATGAAAAACTGTTTTTT.

The gene calls are TRBV5-1 and TRBJ1-1, with 10 bases identical to TRBD1. J was trimmed by 0 bases and V by 0 bases; bases with no gene match: 11. This CDR3 spans 19 amino acids. CDR1 is SGHRS and CDR2 is YFSETQ in the germline V gene. CDR3 in amino acids: CASSLEPTGGELMNTEAFF. The CDR3 nucleotides read TGCGCCAGCAGCTTGGAGCCGACAGGGGGCGAACTAATGAACACTGAAGCTTTCTTT.

J is TRBJ2-1 and V is TRBV5-1, with D maybe TRBD2 (6 bases). The germline V and J ends were trimmed by 0 bases and 8 bases, with 15 bases remaining between them. The CDR3 is made up of 15 amino acids. Germline V gene lookup returns CDR1 SGHRS and CDR2 YFSETQ. CDR3 in DNA: TGCGCCAGCAGCTTGGAGGTGTTGGGAGGCGATGAGCAGTTCTTC. Protein: CASSLEVLGGDEQFF.

The CDR3 loop is CASSMPQAGGYEQFF. The CDR3 DNA follows: TGTGCCAGTAGTATGCCCCAGGCGGGGGGTTATGAGCAGTTCTTC. The genes are TRBV19 and TRBJ2-1; 8 nucleotides agree with TRBD2. From germline, CDR1 is LNHDA and CDR2 SQIVND (reference sequence). V was clipped by 3 bases and J by 8 bases; unmatched bases: 9. The length of the CDR3 is 15 residues. Variable domain in full (rest from reference TRBV19 and TRBJ2-1): DGGITQSPKYLFRKEGQNVTLSCEQNLNHDAMYWYRQDPGQGLRLIYYSQIVNDFQKGDIAEGYSVSREKKESFPLTVTSAQKNPTAFYLCASSMPQAGGYEQFFGPGTRLTVL.

This rearrangement joins TRBV27 to TRBJ1-2; D is uncertain. The V gene's germline CDR1 is MNHEY and CDR2 SMNVEV (reference sequence). CDR3 length equals 9 residues. Trimming left V 6 bases short and J 14 bases short, with 10 bases between. In DNA form, the CDR3 reads TGTGCCAGCAGCGTATACGGGACCTTC. Its protein product is CASSVYGTF.

The genes are TRBV5-5 and TRBJ1-4; D call uncertain. CDR1 and CDR2 (germline): SGHKS, YYEKEE (reference sequence). Trimming left V 0 bases short and J 6 bases short, with 12 bases between. The CDR3 consists of 15 residues. In DNA form, the CDR3 reads TGTGCCAGCAGCTTGGTTCCCAGCGAGGATGAAAAACTGTTTTTT. It codes for CASSLVPSEDEKLFF.

The CDR3 is CASSASPTSGYEQYF. The CDR3 coding sequence is TGTGCCAGCAGTGCCTCCCCGACTAGCGGCTACGAGCAGTACTTC. The rearrangement joins TRBV2 to TRBJ2-7; 9 nucleotides match TRBD2. Germline CDR1 SNHLY, CDR2 FYNNEI. CDR3 length: 15 residues. Germline trimming cut 4 bases from V and 3 bases from J; bases unmatched to any gene: 7.

The chain is built from TRBV9 and TRBJ2-3, with TRBD2 matching 7 bases. Germline CDR1 SGDLS, CDR2 YYNGEE. The ends lost 5 bases at V and 0 bases at J; junction bases unmatched: 6. The CDR3 is 15 amino acids. The CDR3 DNA sequence: TGTGCCAGCAGTACCGGGACTACAAGCACAGATACGCAGTATTTT. It specifies CASSTGTTSTDTQYF.

The chain links TRBV9 to TRBJ2-1; the D gene is possibly TRBD2 (5 bases). The V gene lost 0 bases and the J gene lost 6 bases, with 13 bases spanning the gap. Germline V gene data show CDR1 as SGDLS and CDR2 as YYNGEE. The length of the CDR3 is 15 residues. The CDR3 spells CASSVVSAKANEQFF. CDR3 DNA: TGTGCCAGCAGCGTAGTTAGCGCGAAGGCCAATGAGCAGTTCTTC.

The chain links TRBV11-2 to TRBJ1-6, with TRBD1 identical over 7 bases. The germline V gene has CDR1 SGHAT and CDR2 FQNNGV. Trimming cost V 5 bases and J 6 bases; bases outside gene matches: 16. The CDR3 loop spans 18 amino acids. The CDR3, as DNA: TGTGCCAGCAGCATTAGTCGTAGGGACAGACTTAGTAATTCACCCCTCCACTTT. It specifies CASSISRRDRLSNSPLHF.

DNA of the CDR3: TGTGCCAGCAGCTACGGGGGTAGCGACGAGCAGTACTTC. Translated: CASSYGGSDEQYF. V gene TRBV7-9 combines with J gene TRBJ2-7; D possibly corresponds to TRBD2 (6 bases). Germline loops: CDR1 SEHNR, CDR2 FQNEAQ (reference sequence). The CDR3 totals 13 residues. V shed 4 bases and J shed 5 bases, with 12 bases lying between them.

V and J are TRBV2 and TRBJ2-7; TRBD2 matches at 11 bases. This CDR3 is 14 amino acids long. Germline CDR1 SNHLY, CDR2 FYNNEI. Losses at the gene ends were 6 bases for V and 4 bases for J; bases not matched to a gene: 5. The CDR3 nucleotides are TGTGCCAGCAGCCGACTAGCGGGGCCTTACGAGCAGTACTTC. This encodes CASSRLAGPYEQYF.

V is TRBV10-1 and J is TRBJ2-4; 8 bases agree with TRBD1. The germline V gene encodes CDR1 WNHNN and CDR2 SYGVQD (reference sequence). The CDR3 runs 15 residues. After removal of 5 bases from V and 5 bases from J, the junction contained 8 bases not matched to a gene. CDR3 DNA: TGCGCCAGCAGTCTGGCCAGGGGGCCTGAAAACATTCAGTACTTC. It is translated as CASSLARGPENIQYF.

This chain links TRBV19 with TRBJ1-1, with TRBD1 identical over 7 bases. This CDR3 comprises 14 residues. CDR1 LNHDA and CDR2 SQIVND come from the germline V gene (reference sequence). Unmatched junction bases numbered 7, after V lost 6 bases and J lost 3 bases. As DNA, the CDR3 is TGTGCCAGTAGGGCCGGGACAGAGTACACTGAAGCTTTCTTT. As protein: CASRAGTEYTEAFF.

The J gene is TRBJ2-3, the V gene TRBV4-1; 9 bases fit TRBD1. From germline, CDR1 is MGHRA and CDR2 YSYEKL. This CDR3 has 14 residues. The V segment lost 1 base and the J segment 7 bases; nucleotides outside the gene matches: 3. The CDR3, as DNA: TGCGCCAGCAGCCAAGGGACAGGGGAGTATACGCAGTATTTT. As protein: CASSQGTGEYTQYF.

A word on this clone: At one boundary the junction diverges from the germline segment, which might be a read error. V usage is TRBV7-9 and J usage is TRBJ1-5, with D perhaps matching TRBD1 (6 bases). Germline assignment: CDR1 SEHNR and CDR2 FQNEAQ (reference sequence). The CDR3 totals 15 residues. CDR3 sequence (DNA): TGTGCCAGCAGCCAGACAGGAACAGGGAATCCGCCCCAGCATTTT. It specifies CASSQTGTGNPPQHF.